The 17 T cell receptor beta chains presented below share a single source sample, sequenced in a study of cytomegalovirus exposure and HLA in healthy donors. The study ran its PCR with 60 Vbeta and 13 Jbeta primers. Using immunoSEQ multiplex PCR, the repertoire was profiled, and TCRdb retains in-frame clones only, with some absent. The sample holds roughly 100,000 clones, about 85% seen once. The sequenced material came from PBMCs. The source of these receptors is a female donor in good health and CMV-seropositive.

This CDR3 reads CASIETVNTEAFF. The CDR3 DNA reads as TGTGCCAGTATCGAGACTGTGAACACTGAAGCTTTCTTT. The J gene is TRBJ1-1, the V gene TRBV19; D is uncertain. Per germline, CDR1 LNHDA and CDR2 SQIVND (reference sequence). This CDR3 comprises 13 residues. Between the trimmed V and J ends, which lost 7 bases and 0 bases, there was a span of 9 bases.

The chain carries TRBV18 and TRBJ2-5; perhaps TRBD2 as D (6 bases). Germline values: CDR1 KGHSH, CDR2 LQKENI. The CDR3 consists of 13 residues. With 3 bases removed from V and 5 bases from J, the gap between germline ends came to 10 bases. Written as DNA, the CDR3 is TGTGCCAGCTCACCCCCAGGAGGGGAGACCCAGTACTTC. This codes for CASSPPGGETQYF.

This clone was observed once. The rearrangement uses TRBV11-2 and TRBJ1-1; D may be TRBD1 (6 bases). V dropped 1 base and J dropped 7 bases, with 10 bases sitting between them. Germline CDR1 and CDR2: SGHAT and FQNNGV. The CDR3 is 13 residues long. The CDR3 DNA reads as TGTGCCAGCAGCTTAGGACAGGCCAATGAAGCTTTCTTT. Translating it yields CASSLGQANEAFF.

The CDR3 here is CASSFTTQGLEMKKLFF. CDR3 bases: TGCGCCAGCAGCTTCACGACACAGGGTTTGGAAATGAAAAAACTGTTTTTT. The V gene is TRBV5-1, the J gene TRBJ1-4, with D possibly TRBD1 on 6 matching bases. Germline CDR1 and CDR2: SGHRS and YFSETQ. CDR3 size: 17 residues. The V end was cut by 2 bases, the J end by 9 bases, with 23 bases between.

The V gene is TRBV7-9, the J gene TRBJ2-2, with 7 bases identical to TRBD1. CDR3 size: 14 residues. CDR1 SEHNR and CDR2 FQNEAQ come from the germline V gene (reference sequence). With 6 bases clipped from V and 3 bases from J, the junction kept 4 bases outside the gene matches. CDR3: CASRRTGDTGELFF. CDR3 in DNA: TGTGCCAGCAGGCGCACAGGGGACACCGGGGAGCTGTTTTTT.

The V and J genes are TRBV13 and TRBJ2-1; weak D call: TRBD2 (5 bases). The V gene's germline CDR1 is PRHDT and CDR2 FYEKMQ (reference sequence). CDR3 length: 15 residues. Trimming removed 5 bases from V and 7 bases from J, with 18 bases in between. Here the CDR3 reads CASSQGIPGRNEQFF. In DNA form, the CDR3 reads TGTGCCAGCAGCCAAGGGATCCCGGGGAGAAATGAGCAGTTCTTC.

This chain uses TRBV5-1 with TRBJ1-3; 7 positions match TRBD1. J lost 2 bases, V lost 4 bases, and 6 bases had no gene match. Germline V CDR1 and CDR2: SGHRS, YFSETQ. This CDR3 comprises 15 residues. CDR3 protein: CASSRDRAAGNTIYF. The CDR3 coding sequence is TGCGCCAGCAGCAGAGACAGGGCGGCTGGAAACACCATATATTTT.

In DNA, the CDR3 is TGTGCCAGCAGCCGGGTGACAGGGGCCAACGAGCAGTACTTC. Translation gives CASSRVTGANEQYF. The chain links TRBV7-6 to TRBJ2-7, with 8 nucleotides matching TRBD1. Per germline, CDR1 SGHVS and CDR2 FNYEAQ. J lost 5 bases, V lost 5 bases, and 8 bases had no gene match. There are 14 residues in the CDR3.

This clone was counted once. The chain combines TRBV2 with TRBJ2-7; 9 bases align to TRBD1. The germline gives CDR1 SNHLY, CDR2 FYNNEI. The CDR3 has 15 amino acids. The junction had 10 bases not matched to a gene; V was cut back by 6 bases and J by 4 bases. In DNA form, the CDR3 reads TGTGCCAGCAGCCCCACCGGGACAGGGAGTTACGAGCAGTACTTC. Amino acids: CASSPTGTGSYEQYF.

CDR3 sequence: CASALGGANYGYTF. The DNA of the CDR3 is TGTGCCAGCGCCCTCGGGGGGGCTAACTATGGCTACACCTTC. The chain recombines TRBV27 with TRBJ1-2; weak D call: TRBD1 (5 bases). The germline gives CDR1 MNHEY, CDR2 SMNVEV (reference sequence). V lost 8 bases, J lost 0 bases, and 13 bases lay in between. The CDR3 totals 14 residues.

V usage is TRBV6-1 and J usage is TRBJ2-7, with a weak D call TRBD2 (6 bases). CDR1 is MNHNS, CDR2 SASEGT, per germline. V was shortened by 2 bases and J by 3 bases, with 8 bases between the two germline ends. The CDR3 length is 13 residues. This CDR3 reads CASSETTSYEQYF. Written as DNA, the CDR3 is TGTGCCAGCAGTGAAACGACTAGCTACGAGCAGTACTTC.

The CDR3 spells CASKETGGGLTYEQYF. The CDR3 DNA sequence: TGTGCCAGCAAAGAAACAGGGGGAGGGCTCACCTACGAGCAGTACTTC. The V gene is TRBV27, the J gene TRBJ2-7, with D tentatively TRBD1 (8 bases). The CDR3 extends over 16 amino acids. V lost 7 bases, J lost 2 bases, and 21 bases lay in between. Germline assignment: CDR1 MNHEY and CDR2 SMNVEV (reference sequence).

The J gene is TRBJ1-1, the V gene TRBV7-9, with 8 bases identical to TRBD1. After removal of 6 bases from V and 1 base from J, the junction contained 10 bases not matched to a gene. Germline-derived CDR1 and CDR2 are SEHNR and FQNEAQ (reference sequence). CDR3 length: 16 residues. CDR3 in DNA: TGTGCCAGCAGACTTACAGGGGGTCGTTCGAACACTGAAGCTTTCTTT. Residues: CASRLTGGRSNTEAFF. Full variable domain (outside the CDR3, taken from reference TRBV7-9 and TRBJ1-1): DTGVSQNPRHKITKRGQNVTFRCDPISEHNRLYWYRQTLGQGPEFLTYFQNEAQLEKSRLLSDRFSAERPKGSFSTLEIQRTEQGDSAMYLCASRLTGGRSNTEAFFGQGTRLTVV.

Notes on this clone: The junction and the germline gene differ at one end; a read error may be behind it. This chain links TRBV5-1 with TRBJ2-2, with D possibly TRBD2 on 6 matching bases. Looked up from germline, CDR1 is SGHRS and CDR2 is YFSETQ. This CDR3 contains 14 residues. The CDR3 is CASRLEGVAGELFF. CDR3 in DNA: TGCGCCAGCAGGTTGGAGGGAGTGGCCGGGGAGCTGTTTTTT.

This chain uses TRBV2 with TRBJ1-5; TRBD1 might be the D (5 bases). The CDR3 length is 15 residues. CDR1 and CDR2 from the germline V gene are SNHLY and FYNNEI. V lost 10 bases to trimming and J lost 6 bases, with 22 bases between them. The CDR3 reads CATAPGTGKGQPQHF. CDR3 nucleotides: TGTGCCACCGCCCCCGGGACTGGAAAGGGTCAGCCCCAGCATTTT.

This clone came up once. The chain has TRBV15 and TRBJ2-3; TRBD1 matches 9 bases. The V segment lost 4 bases and the J segment 2 bases; nucleotides outside the gene matches: 7. Germline values: CDR1 LNHNV, CDR2 YYDKDF (reference sequence). The CDR3 sequence is 16 residues long. The CDR3 sequence: CATSTLDRGFTDTQYF. The CDR3, as DNA: TGTGCCACCAGCACTCTTGACAGGGGGTTCACAGATACGCAGTATTTT.

This clone was counted once. The J gene is TRBJ2-3, the V gene TRBV14; 12 bases fit TRBD2. With V trimmed by 4 bases and J by 4 bases, 9 bases remained unmatched. This CDR3 region has 17 residues. Germline lookup yields CDR1 SGHDN and CDR2 FVKESK. CDR3 DNA: TGTGCCAGCAGCCTACGAAGGACTAGCGGGATGGCAGATACGCAGTATTTT. Protein product: CASSLRRTSGMADTQYF.